The 25 T cell receptor beta chains below come from one sample, sequenced in a study of technical replicates of blood from several donors. The method was immunoSEQ multiplex PCR; TCRdb's version includes in-frame clones alone and lacks a portion of them. In the table there are some 91,000 clones, approximately 94% of which are singletons. Sample: T cells isolated from PBMCs. These receptor sequences come from a human donor in good health.

The chain uses TRBV12-5 and TRBJ1-1; 8 bases are a match to TRBD1. CDR3 length equals 17 residues. V shed 2 bases and J 1 base; nucleotides not matched to a gene: 9. Germline CDR1 and CDR2: LGHNT and FRNRAP. CDR3 nucleotides: TGTGCTAGTGGTTTGACAAAGACAGGGGCCAAGAACACTGAAGCTTTCTTT. Protein: CASGLTKTGAKNTEAFF.

This chain uses TRBV7-8 with TRBJ2-1, with 10 bases aligning to TRBD1. V was pared by 5 bases and J by 4 bases, with 5 bases of the junction left unmatched. CDR3 length: 15 residues. Per the germline V gene, CDR1 is SGHVS and CDR2 is FQNEAQ. Here the CDR3 DNA reads TGTGCCAGCAGCCTACCGGGACAGGGGTACAATGAGCAGTTCTTC. Amino acid sequence: CASSLPGQGYNEQFF.

The V gene is TRBV23-1, the J gene TRBJ1-5; possible D gene TRBD1, 6 bases. TRBV23-1 is an open reading frame, and its role is uncertain. CDR3 length: 20 residues. V lost 7 bases, J lost 5 bases, and 33 bases lay in between. CDR3 DNA sequence: TGCGCCAGCACTACTCTCGGGTGGGGAGGCCAACGGGGGGGCCATCAGCCCCAGCATTTT. Translated, it gives CASTTLGWGGQRGGHQPQHF.

This chain connects TRBV4-1 to TRBJ2-1; TRBD1 is a possible D gene (6 bases). V lost 4 bases and J lost 7, with 20 bases in between. Germline assignment: CDR1 MGHRA and CDR2 YSYEKL. This CDR3 region has 16 residues. The CDR3 reads CASSPDRDLLGNEQFF. Written as DNA, the CDR3 is TGCGCCAGCAGCCCGGACAGAGATCTTTTAGGTAATGAGCAGTTCTTC.

V gene TRBV27 combines with J gene TRBJ2-2, with D possibly being TRBD2 (6 bases). Germline CDR1 and CDR2: MNHEY and SMNVEV (reference sequence). This CDR3 region has 13 residues. Trimming pared 7 bases from V and 4 bases from J, leaving 10 bases between. Here the CDR3 reads CASINGGTGELFF. The CDR3 DNA follows: TGTGCCAGCATTAACGGGGGCACCGGGGAGCTGTTTTTT.

The chain uses TRBV18 and TRBJ2-7; 9 bases fit TRBD1. This CDR3 has 14 amino acids. From germline, CDR1 is KGHSH and CDR2 LQKENI. The trim removed 2 bases at V and 5 bases at J, leaving 4 bases unmatched. CDR3 sequence (DNA): TGTGCCAGCTCACCAGGGACAGGGTACGACGAGCAGTACTTC. This translates into CASSPGTGYDEQYF.

The V gene is TRBV27, the J gene TRBJ1-1, with 11 positions matching TRBD1. Trimming took 6 bases from V and 4 from J; bases not matched to a gene: 7. Germline V gene lookup returns CDR1 MNHEY and CDR2 SMNVEV (reference sequence). The CDR3 contains 15 residues. The DNA for the CDR3 is TGTGCCAGCAGAAAGGACAGGGGGCTGAGCACTGAAGCTTTCTTT. Amino acids: CASRKDRGLSTEAFF.

The V gene is TRBV25-1, the J gene TRBJ1-4; TRBD1 might be the D (5 bases). CDR1 MGHDK and CDR2 SYGVNS come from the germline V gene. Trimming took 2 bases from V and 8 from J, leaving 15 bases between them. The CDR3 covers 15 residues. This chain's CDR3 is CASSELGARGEKLFF. As DNA, the CDR3 is TGTGCCAGCAGTGAACTAGGGGCAAGGGGCGAAAAACTGTTTTTT.

This chain joins TRBV5-6 and TRBJ2-5; D perhaps matches TRBD2 (5 bases). This CDR3 spans 16 amino acids. V lost 4 bases to trimming and J lost 7 bases, with 23 bases between them. The germline CDR1 and CDR2 sequences are SGHDT and YYEEEE. The CDR3 loop reads CASSDLGETLRGTQYF. The CDR3 nucleotides are TGTGCCAGCAGCGACCTTGGAGAAACGCTCCGGGGGACCCAGTACTTC.

The chain combines TRBV19 with TRBJ2-5, with D possibly matching TRBD2 (6 bases). This CDR3 contains 15 residues. With 1 base removed from V and 4 bases from J, the gap between germline ends came to 13 bases. CDR1 is LNHDA, CDR2 SQIVND, per germline (reference sequence). DNA for the CDR3: TGTGCCAGTAGTATAGTGACTAGGTCGGTAGAGACCCAGTACTTC. This encodes CASSIVTRSVETQYF. The entire variable domain, with the rest obtained from reference TRBV19 and TRBJ2-5, is as follows: DGGITQSPKYLFRKEGQNVTLSCEQNLNHDAMYWYRQDPGQGLRLIYYSQIVNDFQKGDIAEGYSVSREKKESFPLTVTSAQKNPTAFYLCASSIVTRSVETQYFGPGTRLLVL.

The chain couples TRBV10-2 to TRBJ1-5, with D unclear. Germline V lookup: CDR1 WSHSY, CDR2 SAAADI. V lost 7 bases and J lost 4, with 5 bases in between. CDR3 length: 11 amino acids. The CDR3 region is CASTVNQPQHF. The CDR3 DNA reads TGCGCCAGCACCGTTAATCAGCCCCAGCATTTT.

V is TRBV6-6 and J is TRBJ2-7, with 7 bases aligning to TRBD1. V was pared by 6 bases and J by 0 bases, with 2 bases of the junction left unmatched. The CDR3 runs 13 residues. Germline V lookup: CDR1 MNHNY, CDR2 SVGAGI (reference sequence). CDR3 coding DNA: TGTGCCAGCAGAGGGGACAGCTCCTACGAGCAGTACTTC. Residues: CASRGDSSYEQYF.

The V and J genes are TRBV4-1 and TRBJ2-6, with 7 bases matching TRBD1. J lost 0 bases, V lost 4 bases, and 6 bases had no gene match. CDR3 size: 17 residues. Germline CDR1 reads MGHRA; CDR2 reads YSYEKL. In DNA form, the CDR3 reads TGCGCCAGCAGCCTGGCGACAGGGACCTCTGGGGCCAACGTCCTGACTTTC. Translated, it gives CASSLATGTSGANVLTF.

This clone was detected only once. This chain connects TRBV2 to TRBJ2-7, with 8 bases identical to TRBD2. V lost 7 bases to trimming and J lost 3 bases; unmatched junction nucleotides: 11. Germline loops: CDR1 SNHLY, CDR2 FYNNEI. The CDR3 consists of 15 residues. This CDR3 reads CASKREVAGSYEQYF. In DNA form, the CDR3 reads TGTGCCAGCAAGAGGGAGGTAGCGGGGAGCTACGAGCAGTACTTC.

This rearrangement joins TRBV20-1 to TRBJ2-1, with a possible D match to TRBD2 (6 bases). Trimming cost V 3 bases and J 9 bases, with 9 bases left between them. The length of the CDR3 is 11 residues. The germline CDR1 and CDR2 sequences are DFQATT and SNEGSKA (reference sequence). CDR3 in amino acids: CSASAGREQFF. For the CDR3, the DNA is TGCAGTGCTAGCGCGGGGCGTGAGCAGTTCTTC.

Written as DNA, the CDR3 is TGTGCCAGCTCACCGACGAAGATGACAGGGTTCACAGATACGCAGTATTTT. Its protein is CASSPTKMTGFTDTQYF. The J gene is TRBJ2-3, the V gene TRBV18, with 7 bases identical to TRBD1. The CDR3 is 17 amino acids. Trimming at V came to 3 bases and at J to 2 bases, leaving 11 bases not matched to a gene. Germline CDR1 and CDR2: KGHSH and LQKENI.

The chain carries TRBV2 and TRBJ2-5; 7 bases align to TRBD1. Germline CDR1 is SNHLY and CDR2 is FYNNEI. V shed 10 bases, J shed 4 bases, and the junction held 6 bases outside the gene matches. This CDR3 region has 12 residues. CDR3 residues: CATKTGLETQYF. In DNA form, the CDR3 reads TGTGCCACCAAGACAGGGCTAGAGACCCAGTACTTC. The full variable domain, its missing parts supplied by reference TRBV2 and TRBJ2-5, is EPEVTQTPSHQVTQMGQEVILRCVPISNHLYFYWYRQILGQKVEFLVSFYNNEISEKSEIFDDQFSVERPDGSNFTLKIRSTKLEDSAMYFCATKTGLETQYFGPGTRLLVL.

The rearrangement uses TRBV5-4 and TRBJ1-4; D remains unclear. Germline values: CDR1 SGHNT, CDR2 YYREEE (reference sequence). This CDR3 region has 15 residues. V was pared by 0 bases and J by 4 bases, with 10 bases between. CDR3 region: CASSLAEQLNEKLFF. DNA of the CDR3: TGTGCCAGCAGCTTGGCCGAACAGCTTAATGAAAAACTGTTTTTT.

This chain joins TRBV14 and TRBJ2-7; possible D gene TRBD2, 5 bases. CDR1 and CDR2 from the germline V gene are SGHDN and FVKESK. The CDR3 is made up of 14 amino acids. V lost 4 bases, J lost 1 base, and 11 bases lay in between. The CDR3 reads CASSPVGLSYEQYF. Here the CDR3 DNA reads TGTGCCAGCAGCCCCGTAGGACTTTCCTACGAGCAGTACTTC.

This chain links TRBV28 with TRBJ2-1; a weak D match, TRBD1 (5 bases). The CDR3 sequence is 15 residues long. Germline V gives CDR1 MDHEN, CDR2 SYDVKM. Trimming shortened V by 4 bases and J by 2 bases, and 12 bases separated the two germline ends. The CDR3 DNA sequence: TGTGCCAGCAGTTCGTCGGTGACAGCCTACAATGAGCAGTTCTTC. Translation gives CASSSSVTAYNEQFF.

This clone was observed a single time. The rearrangement joins TRBV6-1 to TRBJ2-7; D perhaps matches TRBD1 (5 bases). CDR1 is MNHNS and CDR2 is SASEGT in the germline V gene. Trimming left V 7 bases short and J 4 bases short, with 20 bases between. The CDR3 is 15 amino acids. The CDR3 DNA reads TGTGCCAGCATTAGTGGAAAAACAGGACCTTACGAGCAGTACTTC. Its protein is CASISGKTGPYEQYF.

V gene TRBV11-2 combines with J gene TRBJ1-4; D is uncertain. V gave up 5 bases and J gave up 0 bases, with 13 bases separating them. The CDR3 is 16 residues long. Germline V gene data show CDR1 as SGHAT and CDR2 as FQNNGV. CDR3 amino acids: CASSPTGRPTNEKLFF. CDR3 bases: TGTGCCAGCAGCCCTACCGGGAGACCAACTAATGAAAAACTGTTTTTT.

J is TRBJ2-1 and V is TRBV18; D gene uncertain. Trimming removed 3 bases at V and 6 bases at J, with 12 bases between. The CDR3 runs 14 residues. Germline V lookup: CDR1 KGHSH, CDR2 LQKENI. CDR3 DNA: TGTGCCAGCTCACCGGTCATAGCTACCAATGAGCAGTTCTTC. This encodes CASSPVIATNEQFF.

V is TRBV28 and J is TRBJ1-5, with a possible D match to TRBD1 (6 bases). Germline V gene sequence: CDR1 MDHEN, CDR2 SYDVKM. The CDR3 extends over 16 amino acids. Trimming shortened V by 6 bases and J by 4 bases, and 19 bases separated the two germline ends. The CDR3 here is CASSSWGEGVNQPQHF. CDR3 in DNA: TGTGCCAGCAGCTCATGGGGCGAGGGGGTGAATCAGCCCCAGCATTTT.

The chain combines TRBV9 with TRBJ1-5; 9 nucleotides match TRBD1. After removal of 0 bases from V and 6 bases from J, the junction contained 7 bases not matched to a gene. The CDR3 has 16 amino acids. Looked up from germline, CDR1 is SGDLS and CDR2 is YYNGEE. The CDR3 bases are TGTGCCAGCAGCGTAGGGACAGGGGAGGCTAGTCAGCCCCAGCATTTT. Protein: CASSVGTGEASQPQHF.